These 6 T cell receptor beta chains were sequenced from one sample in a study of blood T cell repertoires in COVID-19. The assay was immunoSEQ multiplex PCR, and TCRdb's table has in-frame clones only and misses some. The top ten hold approximately 12% of the sample, which has fewer than 300,000 clones, 80% to 90% seen once. Sequencing was done on a sample of peripheral blood. These receptor sequences come from a woman between 25 and 40 years old with COVID-19, enrolled during active disease.

This clone was picked up a small number of times. The chain joins TRBV6-2 or TRBV6-3 to TRBJ1-1; D perhaps matches TRBD1 (5 bases). The CDR3 totals 15 residues. The germline V and J ends were trimmed by 2 bases and 0 bases, with 10 bases remaining between them. In germline, CDR1 is MNHEY, CDR2 SVGEGT. Here the CDR3 reads CASSYGQDMNTEAFF. In DNA form, the CDR3 reads TGTGCCAGCAGTTACGGACAAGACATGAACACTGAAGCTTTCTTT.

The genes are TRBV7-9 and TRBJ1-1, with a possible D match to TRBD1 (5 bases). The V gene lost 6 bases and the J gene lost 3 bases, with 14 bases spanning the gap. CDR1 and CDR2 (germline): SEHNR, FQNEAQ (reference sequence). This CDR3 comprises 14 residues. CDR3 coding DNA: TGTGCCAGCAGTAGCCGGGGGGACTACACTGAAGCTTTCTTT. Translated: CASSSRGDYTEAFF.

The rearrangement uses TRBV4-2 and TRBJ2-5; D perhaps matches TRBD2 (7 bases). The germline V gene encodes CDR1 LGHNA and CDR2 YNFKEQ. CDR3 length: 18 residues. Trimming shortened V by 1 base and J by 5 bases, and 23 bases separated the two germline ends. Written as DNA, the CDR3 is TGTGCCAGCAGCCAAGTAGGATCGGGGGGCCCCAATCAGGAGACCCAGTACTTC. Its protein is CASSQVGSGGPNQETQYF.

This sequence joins TRBV5-1 and TRBJ2-5, with a tentative D call TRBD1 (6 bases). This CDR3 region has 15 residues. Between the trimmed V and J ends, which lost 4 bases and 5 bases, there was a span of 18 bases. Germline V CDR1 and CDR2: SGHRS, YFSETQ. In nucleotides, the CDR3 is TGCGCCAGCAGCCTACCCGGGTTCAGGGGTGAGACCCAGTACTTC. This translates into CASSLPGFRGETQYF.

The V and J genes are TRBV27 and TRBJ1-1; D is perhaps TRBD1 (6 bases). Germline CDR1 is MNHEY and CDR2 is SMNVEV (reference sequence). The CDR3 is 14 residues long. The V end was cut by 6 bases, the J end by 1 base, with 12 bases between. CDR3 nucleotide sequence: TGTGCCAGCAGGGATGGGGGCAAGAACACTGAAGCTTTCTTT. Protein: CASRDGGKNTEAFF.

The V gene is TRBV5-6, the J gene TRBJ1-2, with D perhaps matching TRBD1 (5 bases). Germline V gene lookup returns CDR1 SGHDT and CDR2 YYEEEE. V lost 4 bases to trimming and J lost 1 base, with 8 bases between them. This CDR3 region has 13 residues. CDR3 bases: TGTGCCAGCAGCGCCGGGGGTAACTATGGCTACACCTTC. Its protein is CASSAGGNYGYTF.